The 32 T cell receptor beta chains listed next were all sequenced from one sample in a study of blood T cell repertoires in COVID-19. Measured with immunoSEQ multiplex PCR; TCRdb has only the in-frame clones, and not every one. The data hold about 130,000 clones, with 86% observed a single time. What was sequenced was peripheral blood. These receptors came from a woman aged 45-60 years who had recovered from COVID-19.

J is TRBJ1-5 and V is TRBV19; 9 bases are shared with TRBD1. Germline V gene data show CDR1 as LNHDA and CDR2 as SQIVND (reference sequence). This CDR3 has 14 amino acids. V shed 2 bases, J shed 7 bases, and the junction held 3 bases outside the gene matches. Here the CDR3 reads CASSIWDREQPQHF. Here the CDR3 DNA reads TGTGCCAGTAGTATATGGGACAGGGAGCAGCCCCAGCATTTT.

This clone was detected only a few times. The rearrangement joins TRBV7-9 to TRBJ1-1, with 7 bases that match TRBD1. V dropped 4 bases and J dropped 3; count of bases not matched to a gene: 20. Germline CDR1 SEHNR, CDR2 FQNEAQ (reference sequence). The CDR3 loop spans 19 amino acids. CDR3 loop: CASSSMLRNRGTLDTEAFF. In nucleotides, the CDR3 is TGTGCCAGCAGCTCTATGTTGCGAAACAGGGGAACATTGGACACTGAAGCTTTCTTT.

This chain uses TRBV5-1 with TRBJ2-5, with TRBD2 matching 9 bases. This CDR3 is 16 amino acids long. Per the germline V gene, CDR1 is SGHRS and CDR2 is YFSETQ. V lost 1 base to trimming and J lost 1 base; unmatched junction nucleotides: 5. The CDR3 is CASSLSSGAPQETQYF. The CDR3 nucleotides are TGCGCCAGCAGCTTGTCTAGCGGGGCCCCCCAAGAGACCCAGTACTTC.

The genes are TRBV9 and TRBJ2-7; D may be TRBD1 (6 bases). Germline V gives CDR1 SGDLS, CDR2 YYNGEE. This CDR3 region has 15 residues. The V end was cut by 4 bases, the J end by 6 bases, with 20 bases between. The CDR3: CASSSQGSQLSEQYF. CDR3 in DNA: TGTGCCAGCAGCTCACAGGGAAGCCAGCTTTCCGAGCAGTACTTC.

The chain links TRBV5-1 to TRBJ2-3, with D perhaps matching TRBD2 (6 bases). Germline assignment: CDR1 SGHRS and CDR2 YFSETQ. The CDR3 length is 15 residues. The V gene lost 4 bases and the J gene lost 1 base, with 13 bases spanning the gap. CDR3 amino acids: CASSPRERGTDTQYF. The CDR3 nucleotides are TGCGCCAGCAGCCCCCGGGAGCGGGGCACAGATACGCAGTATTTT.

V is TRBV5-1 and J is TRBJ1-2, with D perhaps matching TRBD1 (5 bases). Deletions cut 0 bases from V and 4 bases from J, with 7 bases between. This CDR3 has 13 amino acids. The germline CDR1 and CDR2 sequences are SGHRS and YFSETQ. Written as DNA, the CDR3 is TGCGCCAGCAGCTTGGTCCAGGGCTATGGCTACACCTTC. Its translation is CASSLVQGYGYTF. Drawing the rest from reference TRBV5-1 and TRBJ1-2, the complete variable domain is KAGVTQTPRYLIKTRGQQVTLSCSPISGHRSVSWYQQTPGQGLQFLFEYFSETQRNKGNFPGRFSGRQFSNSRSEMNVSTLELGDSALYLCASSLVQGYGYTFGSGTRLTVV.

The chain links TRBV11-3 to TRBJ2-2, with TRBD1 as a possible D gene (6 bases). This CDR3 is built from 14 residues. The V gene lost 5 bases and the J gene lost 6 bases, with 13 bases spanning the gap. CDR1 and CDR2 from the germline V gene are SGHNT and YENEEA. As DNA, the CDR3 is TGTGCCAGCAGCCAACTACCAGGGGCCGGGGAGCTGTTTTTT. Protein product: CASSQLPGAGELFF.

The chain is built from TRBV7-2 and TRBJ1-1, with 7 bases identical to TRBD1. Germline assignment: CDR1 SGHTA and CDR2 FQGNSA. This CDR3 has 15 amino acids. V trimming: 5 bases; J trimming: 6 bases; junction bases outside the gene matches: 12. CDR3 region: CASSPRGQKASEAFF. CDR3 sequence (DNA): TGTGCCAGCAGCCCTCGGGGACAGAAAGCCTCTGAAGCTTTCTTT.

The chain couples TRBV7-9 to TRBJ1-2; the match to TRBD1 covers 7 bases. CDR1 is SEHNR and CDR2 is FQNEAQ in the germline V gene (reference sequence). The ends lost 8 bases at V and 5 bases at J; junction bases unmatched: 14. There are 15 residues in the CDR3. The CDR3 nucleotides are TGTGCCAGCGTATGGGACAGCGGCTCTTTATATGGCTACACCTTC. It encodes CASVWDSGSLYGYTF.

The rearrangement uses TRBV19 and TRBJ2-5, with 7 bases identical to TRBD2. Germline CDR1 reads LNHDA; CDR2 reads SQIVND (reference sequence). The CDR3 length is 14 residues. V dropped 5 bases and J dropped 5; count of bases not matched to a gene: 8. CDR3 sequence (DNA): TGTGCCAGTAGTCCTCCGGGGGAGGGGGAGACCCAGTACTTC. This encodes CASSPPGEGETQYF.

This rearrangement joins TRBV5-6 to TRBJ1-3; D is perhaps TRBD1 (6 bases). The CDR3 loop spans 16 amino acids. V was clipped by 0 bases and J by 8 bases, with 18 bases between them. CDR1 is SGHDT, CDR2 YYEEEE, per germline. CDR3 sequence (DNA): TGTGCCAGCAGCTTGGAAACAGGGATCGCAGGAGACACCATATATTTT. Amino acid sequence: CASSLETGIAGDTIYF.

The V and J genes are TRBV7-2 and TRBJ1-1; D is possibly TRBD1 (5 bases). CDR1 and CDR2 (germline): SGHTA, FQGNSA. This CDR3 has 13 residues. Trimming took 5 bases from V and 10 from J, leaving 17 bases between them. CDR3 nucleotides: TGTGCCAGCAGCCAAGGAAAAGGGGCACGAGCTTTCTTT. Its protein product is CASSQGKGARAFF.

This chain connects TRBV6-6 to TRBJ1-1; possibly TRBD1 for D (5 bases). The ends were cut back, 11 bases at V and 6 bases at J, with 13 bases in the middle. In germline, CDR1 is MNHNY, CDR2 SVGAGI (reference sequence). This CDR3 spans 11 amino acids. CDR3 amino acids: CASRGGPEAFF. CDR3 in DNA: TGTGCCTCGCGGGGGGGTCCTGAAGCTTTCTTT.

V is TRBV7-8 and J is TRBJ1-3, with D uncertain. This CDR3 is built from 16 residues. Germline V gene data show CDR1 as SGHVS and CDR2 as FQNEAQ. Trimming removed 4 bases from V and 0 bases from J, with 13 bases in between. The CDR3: CASSSSTRSSGNTIYF. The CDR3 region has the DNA TGTGCCAGCAGCTCGAGCACAAGGAGCTCTGGAAACACCATATATTTT.

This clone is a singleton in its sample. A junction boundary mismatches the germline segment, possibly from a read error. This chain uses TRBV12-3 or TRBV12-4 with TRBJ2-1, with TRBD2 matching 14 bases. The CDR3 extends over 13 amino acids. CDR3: CASRKTSGGAVVF. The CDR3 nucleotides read TGTGCCAGCAGAAAGACTAGCGGGGGGGCCGTGGTCTTC.

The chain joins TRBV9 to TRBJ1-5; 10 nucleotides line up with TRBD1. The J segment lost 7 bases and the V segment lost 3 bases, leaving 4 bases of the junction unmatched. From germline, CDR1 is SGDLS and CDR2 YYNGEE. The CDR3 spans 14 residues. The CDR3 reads CASSGQGAGQPQHF. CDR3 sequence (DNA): TGTGCCAGCAGCGGACAGGGGGCGGGCCAGCCCCAGCATTTT.

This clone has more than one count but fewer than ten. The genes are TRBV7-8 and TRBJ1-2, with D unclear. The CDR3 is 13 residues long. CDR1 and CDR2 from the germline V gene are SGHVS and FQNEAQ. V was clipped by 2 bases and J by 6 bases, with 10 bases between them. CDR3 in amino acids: CASSLIQNNGYTF. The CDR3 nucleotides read TGTGCCAGCAGCTTAATACAGAATAATGGCTACACCTTC.

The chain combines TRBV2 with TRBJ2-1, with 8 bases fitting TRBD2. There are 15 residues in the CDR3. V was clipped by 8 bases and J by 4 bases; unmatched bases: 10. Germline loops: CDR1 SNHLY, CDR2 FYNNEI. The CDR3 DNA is TGTGCCAGCCACTCTAGCGGGTCTTCTTACAATGAGCAGTTCTTC. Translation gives CASHSSGSSYNEQFF.

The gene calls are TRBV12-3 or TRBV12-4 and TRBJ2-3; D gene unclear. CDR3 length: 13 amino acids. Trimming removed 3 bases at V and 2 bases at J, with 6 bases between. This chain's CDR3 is CASSFLDTDTQYF. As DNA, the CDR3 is TGTGCCAGCAGTTTTTTAGACACAGATACGCAGTATTTT.

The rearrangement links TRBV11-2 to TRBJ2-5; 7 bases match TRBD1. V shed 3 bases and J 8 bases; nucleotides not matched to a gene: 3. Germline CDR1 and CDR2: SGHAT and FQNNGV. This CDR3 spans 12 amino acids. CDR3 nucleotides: TGTGCCAGCAGCTTCCGGGACAGCACCCAGTACTTC. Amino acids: CASSFRDSTQYF.

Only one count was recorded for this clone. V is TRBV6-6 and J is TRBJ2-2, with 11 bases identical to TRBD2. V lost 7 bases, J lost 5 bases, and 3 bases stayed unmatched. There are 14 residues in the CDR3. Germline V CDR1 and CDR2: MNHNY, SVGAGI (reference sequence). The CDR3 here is CASKTSGTTGELFF. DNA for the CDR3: TGTGCCAGCAAGACTAGCGGGACAACCGGGGAGCTGTTTTTT.

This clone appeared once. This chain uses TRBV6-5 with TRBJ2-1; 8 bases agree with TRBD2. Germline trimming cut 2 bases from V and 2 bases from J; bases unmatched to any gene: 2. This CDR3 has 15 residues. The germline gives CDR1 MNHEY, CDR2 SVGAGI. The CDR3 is CASSYEAGAYNEQFF. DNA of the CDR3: TGTGCCAGCAGTTACGAAGCGGGAGCCTACAATGAGCAGTTCTTC.

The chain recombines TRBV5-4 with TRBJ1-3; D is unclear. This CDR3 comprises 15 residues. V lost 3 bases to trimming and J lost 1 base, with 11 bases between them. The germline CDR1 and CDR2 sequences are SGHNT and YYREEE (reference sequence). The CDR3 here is CASSYGVSSGNTIYF. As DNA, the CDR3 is TGTGCCAGCAGCTACGGGGTTAGTTCTGGAAACACCATATATTTT.

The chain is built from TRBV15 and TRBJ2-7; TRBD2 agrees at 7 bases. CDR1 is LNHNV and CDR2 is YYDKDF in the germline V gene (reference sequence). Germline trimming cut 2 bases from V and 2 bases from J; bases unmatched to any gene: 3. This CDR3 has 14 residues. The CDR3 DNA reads TGTGCCACCAGCAGATCCCGGGGGGCCTACGAGCAGTACTTC. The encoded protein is CATSRSRGAYEQYF.

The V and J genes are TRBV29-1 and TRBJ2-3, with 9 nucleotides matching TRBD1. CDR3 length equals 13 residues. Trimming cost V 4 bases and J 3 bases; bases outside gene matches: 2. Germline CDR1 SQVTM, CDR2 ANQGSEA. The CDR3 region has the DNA TGCAGCGTTGGGGACAGGGTGACAGATACGCAGTATTTT. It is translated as CSVGDRVTDTQYF.

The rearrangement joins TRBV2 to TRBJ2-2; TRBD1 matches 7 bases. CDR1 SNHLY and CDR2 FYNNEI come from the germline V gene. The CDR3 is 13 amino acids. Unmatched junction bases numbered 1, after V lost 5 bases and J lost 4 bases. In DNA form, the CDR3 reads TGTGCCAGCAGTTGGGACAGCACCGGGGAGCTGTTTTTT. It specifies CASSWDSTGELFF.

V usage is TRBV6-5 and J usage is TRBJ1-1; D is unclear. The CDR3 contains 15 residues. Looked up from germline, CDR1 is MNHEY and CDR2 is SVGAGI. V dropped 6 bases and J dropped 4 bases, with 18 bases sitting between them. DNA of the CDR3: TGTGCCAGCAGCGTGCACGGGTACCCAAGCACTGAAGCTTTCTTT. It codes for CASSVHGYPSTEAFF.

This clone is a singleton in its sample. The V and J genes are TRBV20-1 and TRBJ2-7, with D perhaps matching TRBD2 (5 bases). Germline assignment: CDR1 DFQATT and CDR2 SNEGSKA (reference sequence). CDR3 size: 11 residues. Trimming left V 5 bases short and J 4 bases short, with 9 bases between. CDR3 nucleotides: TGCAGTGCTCGATGGACTTACGAGCAGTACTTC. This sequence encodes CSARWTYEQYF.

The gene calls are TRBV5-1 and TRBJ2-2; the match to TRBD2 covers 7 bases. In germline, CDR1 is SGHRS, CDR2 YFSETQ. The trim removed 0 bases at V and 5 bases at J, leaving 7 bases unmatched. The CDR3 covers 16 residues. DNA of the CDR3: TGCGCCAGCAGCTTGGGTTCGGGAGGAGGTACCGGGGAGCTGTTTTTT. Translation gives CASSLGSGGGTGELFF.

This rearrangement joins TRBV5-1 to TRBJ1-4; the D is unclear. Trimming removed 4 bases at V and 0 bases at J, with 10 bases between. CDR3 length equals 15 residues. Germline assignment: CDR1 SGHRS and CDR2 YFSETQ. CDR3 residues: CASSLLPTTNEKLFF. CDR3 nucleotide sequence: TGCGCCAGCAGCCTTCTACCCACAACTAATGAAAAACTGTTTTTT.

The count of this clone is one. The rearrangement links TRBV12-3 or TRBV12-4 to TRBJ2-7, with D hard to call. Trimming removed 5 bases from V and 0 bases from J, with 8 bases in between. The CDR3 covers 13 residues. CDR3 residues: CASSRGSSYEQYF. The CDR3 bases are TGTGCCAGCAGTCGCGGAAGCTCCTACGAGCAGTACTTC.

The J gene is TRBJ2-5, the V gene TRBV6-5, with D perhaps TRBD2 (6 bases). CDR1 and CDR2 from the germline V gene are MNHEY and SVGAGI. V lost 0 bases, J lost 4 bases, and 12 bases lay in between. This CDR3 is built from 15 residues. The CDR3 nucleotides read TGTGCCAGCAGTTACTCGATTTACGGGAGAGAGACCCAGTACTTC. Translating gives CASSYSIYGRETQYF.